The clone carrying this T cell receptor (beta chain) was observed a single time. This specimen comes from a study of OX40 agonist ivuxolimab in advanced cancers. Study information: Of mixed ages from about 23 to 79 and averaging around 60 years, the group was 65% to 85% male.

CDR3 length equals 12 residues. The germline CDR1 and CDR2 sequences are SGHTA and FQGNSA. The V and J ends lost 3 bases and 7 bases respectively, with 10 bases between them. The protocol was immunoSEQ multiplex PCR, while the TCRdb copy is restricted to in-frame clones and leaves out a portion. In the table there are over 35,000 clones, 80% to 90% of which are singletons. The chain is built from TRBV7-2 and TRBJ2-7; D remains unclear. The clonotype originates from an adult with an advanced solid tumor such as melanoma, head and neck, liver or kidney cancer. The sequenced sample was CD4+ or CD8+ T cells sorted from blood, obtained in a trial of the OX40 agonist ivuxolimab. The CDR3 DNA is TGTGCCAGCAGCTTCAGGCCCCGGGAGCAGTACTTC. Its protein product is CASSFRPREQYF.